This TCR beta chain is drawn from a study of blood T cell repertoires in COVID-19. Overall study context: Collection of acute and convalescent COVID-19 samples took place in the United States, Italy and Spain.

V lost 4 bases, J lost 2 bases, and 9 bases stayed unmatched. Germline V gene data show CDR1 as SGHRS and CDR2 as YFSETQ. CDR3 length: 16 amino acids. In the study's own analysis: Estimates of nucleated cell counts were drawn from the amplification of reference gene primers. The method was immunoSEQ multiplex PCR; TCRdb's version includes in-frame clones alone and lacks a portion of them. From that table come the V and J calls and clone size; the DNA was used to work out D and trimming. This sample yields about 50,000 clones, of which approximately 86% are seen a single time; approximately 15% belongs to the top ten.

This chain uses TRBV5-1 with TRBJ2-7; 10 bases are a match to TRBD1. This TCR came from a man aged 40-55 years with acute or convalescent COVID-19. Source material: peripheral blood. The CDR3 sequence is CASSIDRDRGTYEQYF. DNA for the CDR3: TGCGCCAGCAGCATTGACCGGGACAGGGGTACCTACGAGCAGTACTTC.